This paragraph covers one TCR beta chain sequence. Its antigen is not yet known. A read error may produce the germline difference seen at one junction end. This specimen comes from a study of OX40 agonist ivuxolimab in advanced cancers. Context from the whole study: Ivuxolimab was a fully human IgG2 agonistic monoclonal antibody targeting the costimulatory receptor OX40 (CD134). Partial responses were achieved by three dose-escalation patients, of whom one had hepatocellular carcinoma and two had cutaneous melanoma. The monotherapy dose-escalation portion (N of about 49 patients) of the phase I ivuxolimab trial is reported in the paper. Patients were allowed to have had prior anti-PD-1, anti-PD-L1 or anti-CTLA-4 therapy, and 30% to 40% of the dose-escalation patients had been treated with checkpoint inhibitors. Peripheral TCRbeta sequencing was intended to test whether TCR sequence diversity was altered and clonal T-cell expansion was caused by ivuxolimab. Of the roughly 52 dose-escalation patients, hepatocellular carcinoma was present in approximately 20, melanoma in roughly 15, renal cell carcinoma in 9 and head and neck cancer in 9. Intravenous ivuxolimab was administered to patients every 2 weeks at six dose levels: 0.01, 0.1, 0.3, 1.5, 3 and 10 mg/kg. The dose-escalation cohort was 80% to 90% male with a mean age of about 65 years, ranging from roughly 23 to 79.

According to the germline V gene (reference sequence), CDR1 reads SSHAT and CDR2 reads FNYEAQ. The CDR3 spans 18 residues, from the cysteine through the phenylalanine. The sequence is cut down to CDR3 DNA, 54 bases in frame from base 1. Patients with autoimmune disease history or receiving systemic immunosuppression were excluded from the trial. Peripheral blood for TCR sequencing was drawn from every dose cohort at baseline, at cycle 4 day 1 and at cycle 7 day 1. Samples came from an open-label, multicenter, first-in-human phase I dose-escalation trial of ivuxolimab. The trial enrolled adults with locally advanced or metastatic head and neck squamous cell, hepatocellular, melanoma or renal cell carcinoma. CD4+ and CD8+ T cells were sorted separately from peripheral blood before TCR sequencing. Here is what the overall study found, with its caveats: In the 0.1-3.0 mg/kg groups, partial responders had among the lowest normalized peripheral clonal expansion, particularly in CD8+ T cells. Low levels of normalized T-cell clonal expansion were also seen in some patients who did not respond. After ivuxolimab, expanded clones were on average more numerous among CD8+ T cells than among CD4+ T cells. At doses of 0.1 to 3.0 mg/kg, clonal expansion of both CD4+ and CD8+ blood T cells was observed from baseline to week 6. Antigen specificity was not determined for the clonally expanded peripheral T cells.

For sequencing of the TCRbeta CDR3 region, genomic DNA was extracted from the sorted cells. The immunoSEQ Assay was used for sequencing of TCRbeta CDR3 regions. TCRdb re-hosts the immuneACCESS table, in-frame sequences only. Its copies lack some clones; in the studies checked, an unresolved V gene accounts for under half of them, and the cause for the rest is not known. A total of 77,000 or so clones appear in this sample, about 85% of them only once. The ten largest account for approximately 5% of the sample. The chain joins TRBV7-7 to TRBJ1-2; 10 bases in between match TRBD1. Source: CD4+ or CD8+ T cells sorted from blood, taken in a trial of the OX40 agonist ivuxolimab. This sequence originates from an adult with an advanced solid tumor such as melanoma, head and neck, liver or kidney cancer. The nucleotide sequence reads TGTGCTAGCAGCTTAGCGCGAGGACAGGGGGGAATTCCATATGGCTACACCTTC. Its protein product is CASSLARGQGGIPYGYTF.